The 14 T cell receptor beta chains given below trace back to one sample, sequenced in a study of cytomegalovirus exposure and HLA in healthy donors. The PCR had 60 Vbeta and 13 Jbeta primers. Sequencing used immunoSEQ multiplex PCR; TCRdb keeps in-frame clones, though not all of them. The sample has roughly 180,000 clones; 75% to 90% are singletons. Sequencing used PBMCs. The source of these receptors is a man aged 25 to 45 in good health and CMV-seropositive.

This chain connects TRBV27 to TRBJ2-1, with TRBD1 matching 12 bases. J was trimmed by 8 bases and V by 4 bases; bases with no gene match: 3. The CDR3 is 14 amino acids. CDR1 is MNHEY, CDR2 SMNVEV, per germline (reference sequence). The chain's CDR3 is CASSWGQGAYEQFF. For the CDR3, the DNA is TGTGCCAGCAGTTGGGGACAGGGGGCATATGAGCAGTTCTTC.

CDR3 amino acids: CATSRGAGGTYNEQFF. CDR3 in DNA: TGTGCCACCAGCAGAGGGGCGGGAGGGACCTACAATGAGCAGTTCTTC. This chain connects TRBV15 to TRBJ2-1, with 9 bases lining up with TRBD2. V lost 1 base, J lost 2 bases, and 3 bases stayed unmatched. CDR1 LNHNV and CDR2 YYDKDF come from the germline V gene (reference sequence). The CDR3 length is 16 residues.

Note on this clone: No conserved phenylalanine or tryptophan is present at the end of the CDR3, so a read error is the likely explanation. Because the CDR3's place on the DNA is in doubt, the DNA is left out and the CDR3 is given as listed by TCRdb. The J gene is TRBJ1-5, the V gene TRBV2; the D call TRBD1 from the table was never checked on the DNA. The CDR3 is made up of 11 amino acids, end residues included. Germline CDR1 SNHLY, CDR2 FYNNEI. This CDR3 is CASSEGRGPRL.

CDR3 sequence (DNA): TGTGCCAGCCGTAGGCCGGGCAATGAGCAGTTCTTC. Translated, it gives CASRRPGNEQFF. This rearrangement joins TRBV11-3 to TRBJ2-1; D is unclear. Trimming took 8 bases from V and 6 from J, leaving 11 bases between them. Per germline, CDR1 SGHNT and CDR2 YENEEA. The CDR3 loop spans 12 amino acids.

This clone was counted once. The V and J genes are TRBV21-1 and TRBJ1-5. TRBV21-1 is flagged as a pseudogene. The CDR3 consists of 18 residues. CDR3 sequence: CASSTPIGREGSNQPQHF. The CDR3 bases are TGTGCCAGCAGCACCCCGATCGGCCGGGAGGGTAGCAATCAGCCCCAGCATTTT.

The rearrangement links TRBV21-1 to TRBJ1-1. TRBV21-1 is reported as a pseudogene. There are 16 residues in the CDR3. CDR3 in amino acids: CASSPWCGLLGTEAFF. In DNA, the CDR3 is TGTGCCAGCAGCCCCTGGTGCGGCCTTCTGGGTACTGAAGCTTTCTTT.

The V gene is TRBV6-1, the J gene TRBJ1-5; TRBD1 is a possible D gene (6 bases). V lost 10 bases, J lost 4 bases, and 17 bases lay in between. The CDR3 covers 14 residues. Germline CDR1 and CDR2: MNHNS and SASEGT. The CDR3 nucleotides are TGTGCCATCACACTCAGGGGAGGGAATCAGCCCCAGCATTTT. Encoded protein: CAITLRGGNQPQHF.

This chain uses TRBV5-1 with TRBJ2-1; 7 nucleotides align to TRBD2. The CDR3 loop spans 15 amino acids. The ends lost 4 bases at V and 5 bases at J; junction bases unmatched: 9. Germline V gene lookup returns CDR1 SGHRS and CDR2 YFSETQ. The CDR3 sequence is CASSPQRGANNEQFF. The CDR3 coding sequence is TGCGCCAGCAGCCCACAGCGGGGCGCGAACAATGAGCAGTTCTTC.

The chain employs TRBV7-2 and TRBJ2-1, with 14 bases lining up with TRBD2. In germline, CDR1 is SGHTA, CDR2 FQGNSA. Germline trimming cut 5 bases from V and 10 bases from J; bases unmatched to any gene: 4. The CDR3 length is 14 residues. The DNA for the CDR3 is TGTGCCAGCAGCGGTCGGACTAGCGGGGGGGAGCAGTTCTTC. It codes for CASSGRTSGGEQFF.

The rearrangement joins TRBV19 to TRBJ1-4, with a weak D call TRBD1 (5 bases). V lost 2 bases, J lost 6 bases, and 13 bases lay in between. Germline V gene data show CDR1 as LNHDA and CDR2 as SQIVND (reference sequence). This CDR3 is built from 15 residues. The CDR3 bases are TGTGCCAGTAGTATACCCGCGGGAGGGGATGAAAAACTGTTTTTT. It translates to CASSIPAGGDEKLFF.

The rearrangement links TRBV7-2 to TRBJ1-2; D gene uncertain. Trimming pared 5 bases from V and 8 bases from J, leaving 18 bases between. The CDR3 length is 14 residues. Germline loops: CDR1 SGHTA, CDR2 FQGNSA. CDR3 protein: CASSPARRSWGYTF. The CDR3 DNA reads as TGTGCCAGCAGCCCCGCCCGTAGGAGCTGGGGCTACACCTTC.

Written as DNA, the CDR3 is TGCGCCAGCGCCGGACAGGGGTCCTACGAGCAGTACTTC. This codes for CASAGQGSYEQYF. The J gene is TRBJ2-7, the V gene TRBV10-1; 9 nucleotides align to TRBD1. V trimming: 8 bases; J trimming: 1 base; junction bases outside the gene matches: 3. Germline V gives CDR1 WNHNN, CDR2 SYGVQD (reference sequence). The CDR3 is 13 amino acids.

The chain couples TRBV5-1 to TRBJ2-5; D unresolved. The J call is uncertain, as TRBJ2-7 better fits the DNA end. This CDR3 has 13 residues. Germline V gene sequence: CDR1 SGHRS, CDR2 YFSETQ. The CDR3 nucleotides are TGCGCCAGCAGCTTGGCACCTAGTTACGAGCAGTACTTC. Translation: CASSLAPSYEQYF.

The chain couples TRBV6-6 to TRBJ1-2; D is undetermined. Germline V lookup: CDR1 MNHNY, CDR2 SVGAGI (reference sequence). Trimming left V 0 bases short and J 3 bases short, with 8 bases between. The CDR3 covers 14 residues. The CDR3 sequence is CASSYSYSDYGYTF. Here the CDR3 DNA reads TGTGCCAGCAGTTACTCCTACAGTGACTATGGCTACACCTTC.